This TCR beta chain was observed in a study of blood T cell repertoires in COVID-19. Study summary: The analysed material was cDNA or gDNA that came from T cells, B-cell-depleted T cells, or PBMCs.

The CDR3 loop spans 16 amino acids. Germline V gene sequence: CDR1 SGHTA, CDR2 FQGTGA. Deletions cut 1 base from V and 5 bases from J, with 17 bases between. This clone has a single count. Data came from immunoSEQ multiplex PCR; TCRdb stores just in-frame clones and leaves some out. The table has about 110,000 clones, about 88% seen once. V gene TRBV7-3 combines with J gene TRBJ2-5, with TRBD1 as a possible D gene (6 bases). The sequence came from a human donor in a cohort sampled during active COVID-19. Sequenced input: peripheral blood. CDR3: CASSLKGRGFLETQYF. The CDR3 coding sequence is TGTGCCAGCAGCTTAAAGGGCAGGGGATTTCTGGAGACCCAGTACTTC.